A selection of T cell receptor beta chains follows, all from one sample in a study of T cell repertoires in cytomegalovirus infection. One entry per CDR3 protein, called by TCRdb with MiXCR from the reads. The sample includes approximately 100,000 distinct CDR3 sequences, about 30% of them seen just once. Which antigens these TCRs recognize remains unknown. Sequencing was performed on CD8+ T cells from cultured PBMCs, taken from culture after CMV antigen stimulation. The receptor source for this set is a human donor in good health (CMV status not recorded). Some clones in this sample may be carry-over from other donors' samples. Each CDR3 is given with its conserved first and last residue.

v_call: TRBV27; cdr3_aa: CASSLRWGLVQPQHF
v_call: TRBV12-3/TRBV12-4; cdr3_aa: CASSLAPGRRTEAFF
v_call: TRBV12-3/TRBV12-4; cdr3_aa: CASSQNTEAFF
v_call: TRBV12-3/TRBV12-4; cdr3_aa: CASSLGGSADTQYF
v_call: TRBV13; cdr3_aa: CASSPVGASTDTQYF
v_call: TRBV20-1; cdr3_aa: CSARDNAGWNYGYTF
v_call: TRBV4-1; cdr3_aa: CASSQVSGPSKEEKLFF
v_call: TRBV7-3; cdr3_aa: CASSLVGNTGELFF
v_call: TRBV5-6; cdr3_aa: CASSSPDWDYEQYF
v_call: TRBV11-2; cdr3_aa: CASSFGNPGLRDEKLFF
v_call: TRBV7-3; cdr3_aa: CASSSPDRLNNSPLHF
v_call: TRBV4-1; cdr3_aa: CASSQVTTGYTEAFF
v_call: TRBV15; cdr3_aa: CATAPDLGSNGYTF
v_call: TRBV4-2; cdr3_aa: CASSQEGQVTDTQYF
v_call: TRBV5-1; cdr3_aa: CASSFGQTDSNYGYTF
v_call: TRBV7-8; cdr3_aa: CASSLAFQGARTEAFF
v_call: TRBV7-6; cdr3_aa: CASSLAPPSGVQETQYF
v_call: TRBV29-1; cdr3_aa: CSGRETGTYEQYF
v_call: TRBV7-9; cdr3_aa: CASSSSGTDHTGELFF
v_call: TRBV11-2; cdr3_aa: CASSLDREFPYF
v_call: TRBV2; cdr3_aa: CASRRAGGPVNEQFF
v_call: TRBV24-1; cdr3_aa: CATSGTGLSSYNEQFF
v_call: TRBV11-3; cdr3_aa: CASSARQGRNEQFF
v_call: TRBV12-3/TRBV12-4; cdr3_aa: CASSLVGPGSPGEGEQYF
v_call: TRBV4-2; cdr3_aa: CASSQGLNSPLHF
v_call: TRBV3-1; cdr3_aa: CASSQDQTTYEQYF
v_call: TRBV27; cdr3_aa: CASSLGRATEAFF
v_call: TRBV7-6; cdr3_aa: CASSSGTGVQETQYF
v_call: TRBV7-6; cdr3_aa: CASSPSAGATTGAFF
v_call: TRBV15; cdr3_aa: CATSRELGADRPDTQYF
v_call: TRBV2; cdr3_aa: CASSDVSGLTYGYTF
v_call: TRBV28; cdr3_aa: CASSWTSGQVSNQPQHF
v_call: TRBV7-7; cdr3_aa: CASSAELGGNTIYF
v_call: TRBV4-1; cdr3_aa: CASSQVRNQPQHF
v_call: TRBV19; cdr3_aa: CASSITPGQGNEQYF
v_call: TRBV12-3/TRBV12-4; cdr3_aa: CASSTLDREGNQPQHF
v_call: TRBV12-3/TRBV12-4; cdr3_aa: CAISGTGEEQYF